The T cell receptor beta chain under discussion was sequenced for a study of CD8 T cells in ankylosing spondylitis (dated by TCRdb to the late 2010s). Background for the entire study: The study profiled T cell receptor beta repertoires in healthy donors and ankylosing spondylitis patients to find disease-linked TCR variants. The whole study cohort included 90 to 120 healthy donors and 25 ankylosing spondylitis patients. Samples of peripheral blood were taken, and for ankylosing spondylitis patients, synovial fluid was collected as well. The investigation overall reported the following: The disease-linked clones had a CD8+ phenotype and were found at relatively low frequencies in peripheral blood. Some of the motif variants had been reported before in the synovial fluid and blood of reactive arthritis patients, a finding that suggests common disease-initiation mechanisms. The disease-linked clones were reported to be significantly enriched in matched synovial fluid samples from ankylosing spondylitis patients. A TCR beta motif made up of several highly homologous amino acid variants appeared to be characteristic of blood from ankylosing spondylitis patients.

The CDR3 covers 15 residues, taking in both the cysteine and the phenylalanine. The kept DNA is CDR3 alone, 45 bases in frame from the first base. CDR1 DFQATT and CDR2 SNEGSKA are derived from the germline V gene (reference sequence). V sheds 2 bases and J sheds 1 base, leaving 12 bases between their ends. This clonotype was seen more than once but under ten times. The target of this receptor is not known. No much larger clone exists at a distance of one base, and base qualities are not known. Data came from an Illumina HiSeq 2500. Quantitative 5'-RACE with molecular barcodes was used to prepare TCR beta libraries. On the authors' methods: A new computational method, built on a probabilistic model of VDJ rearrangement, was used to identify disease-linked TCR variants. TCRdb itself trimmed the public reads at Q25 with fastp, ran MiXCR and retained productive beta chains. Each CDR3 protein appears once, grouped with its most common genes and DNA. The V and J calls were not made by the authors but by TCRdb's processing. This sample lists about 390,000 distinct CDR3 sequences; around 24% were detected once. About a sixth of the sample comes from the top ten.

This TCR derives from a male donor with ankylosing spondylitis. The sequenced sample was blood, either unsorted or a sorted T cell fraction (not recorded which). The chain employs TRBV20-1 and TRBJ1-5, and possibly TRBD1, on 6 matching bases. Here the CDR3 is given as CSARQAGVSNQPQHF. The DNA sequence is TGCAGTGCTAGACAGGCAGGGGTAAGCAATCAGCCCCAGCATTTT.